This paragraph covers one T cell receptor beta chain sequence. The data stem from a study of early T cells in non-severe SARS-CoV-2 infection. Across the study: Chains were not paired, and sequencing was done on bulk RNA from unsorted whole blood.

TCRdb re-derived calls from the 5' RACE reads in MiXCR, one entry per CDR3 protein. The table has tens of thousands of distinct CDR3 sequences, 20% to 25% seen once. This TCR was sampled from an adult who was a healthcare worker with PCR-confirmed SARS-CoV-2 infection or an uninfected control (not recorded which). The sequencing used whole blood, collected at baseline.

The CDR3 bases are TGTGCCAGCAGCCCAACATGGAAGGAAGTTTCACCCCTCCACTTT. Its protein is CASSPTWKEVSPLHF. The chain employs TRBV4-2 and TRBJ1-6; D is undetermined. The CDR3 is 15 amino acids. Germline V lookup: CDR1 LGHNA, CDR2 YNFKEQ. Deletions cut 4 bases from V and 9 bases from J, with 16 bases between.